The clone carrying this TCR beta chain occurred many times. The target antigen is unknown. Since the library was made to target alpha chains, this beta chain is a stray read and its abundance is not meaningful. Time point: sample taken at primary tumor resection. TCRs were sequenced from unsorted whole RNA of tumor, nontumor lung or PBMC. The donors comprised about 70 untreated early-stage non-small cell lung cancer patients. The data were taken from a study of spatial heterogeneity in lung cancer. General observations from the study: Whereas they appeared in blood less at follow-up, ubiquitous expanded tumor TCRs appeared there more at resection.

On each TCR cDNA molecule, a unique molecular identifier was present. TCRdb processed the 5' RACE reads anew with MiXCR; each CDR3 protein has one entry. In the table there are thousands of distinct CDR3 sequences, over 7.5% of which are singletons. The CDR3 loop spans 14 amino acids. CDR1 is SGHTA, CDR2 FQGNSA, per germline. V lost 5 bases and J 7 bases, leaving 17 bases between the germline ends. This receptor was taken from a male donor with early-stage non-small cell lung cancer. This sequence joins TRBV7-2 and TRBJ2-5; TRBD1 might be the D (6 bases). Here the sequenced sample was PBMCs, taken at surgery. The DNA of the CDR3 is TGTGCCAGCAGCCAGGGACAATCTGCGCGGACCCAGTACTTC. Amino acid sequence: CASSQGQSARTQYF.